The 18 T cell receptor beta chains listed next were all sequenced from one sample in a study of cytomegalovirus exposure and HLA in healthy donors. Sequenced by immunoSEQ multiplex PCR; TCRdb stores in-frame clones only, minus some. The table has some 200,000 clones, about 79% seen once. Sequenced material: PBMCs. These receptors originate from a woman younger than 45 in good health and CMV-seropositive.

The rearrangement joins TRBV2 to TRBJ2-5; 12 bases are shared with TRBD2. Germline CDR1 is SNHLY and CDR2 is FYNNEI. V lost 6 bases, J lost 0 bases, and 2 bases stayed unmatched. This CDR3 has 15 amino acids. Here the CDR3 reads CASSGLAGNQETQYF. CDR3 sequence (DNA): TGTGCCAGCAGCGGACTAGCGGGAAACCAAGAGACCCAGTACTTC.

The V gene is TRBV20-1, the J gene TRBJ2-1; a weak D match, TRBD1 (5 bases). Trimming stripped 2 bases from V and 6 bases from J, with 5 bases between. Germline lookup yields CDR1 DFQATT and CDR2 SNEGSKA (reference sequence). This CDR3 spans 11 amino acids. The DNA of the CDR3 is TGCAGTGCTAGAAGGGGCAATGAGCAGTTCTTC. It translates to CSARRGNEQFF.

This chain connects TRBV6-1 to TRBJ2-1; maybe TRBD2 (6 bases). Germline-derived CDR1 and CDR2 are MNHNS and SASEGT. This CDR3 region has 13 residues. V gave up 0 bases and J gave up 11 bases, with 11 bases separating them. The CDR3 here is CASSEAWDSKQFF. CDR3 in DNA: TGTGCCAGCAGTGAAGCGTGGGACTCCAAGCAGTTCTTC.

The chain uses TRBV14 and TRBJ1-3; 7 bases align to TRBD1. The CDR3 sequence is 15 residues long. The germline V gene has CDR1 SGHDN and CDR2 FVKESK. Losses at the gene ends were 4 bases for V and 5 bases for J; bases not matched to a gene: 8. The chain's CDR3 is CASSRPGQIRNTIYF. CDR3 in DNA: TGTGCCAGCAGCCGACCGGGACAGATACGAAACACCATATATTTT.

Here the CDR3 DNA reads TGTGCCAGCAGCTTTCCGACTAGCGGGACGGGGGAGACCCAGTACTTC. This encodes CASSFPTSGTGETQYF. V usage is TRBV7-2 and J usage is TRBJ2-5, with 11 positions matching TRBD2. Germline V CDR1 and CDR2: SGHTA, FQGNSA. V lost 3 bases to trimming and J lost 5 bases; unmatched junction nucleotides: 8. The CDR3 has 16 amino acids.

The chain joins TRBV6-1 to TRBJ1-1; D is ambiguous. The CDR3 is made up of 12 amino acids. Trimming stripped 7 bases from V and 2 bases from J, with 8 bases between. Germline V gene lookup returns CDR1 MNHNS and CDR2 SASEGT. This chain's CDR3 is CASKPGNTEAFF. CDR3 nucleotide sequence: TGTGCCAGCAAACCAGGCAACACTGAAGCTTTCTTT.

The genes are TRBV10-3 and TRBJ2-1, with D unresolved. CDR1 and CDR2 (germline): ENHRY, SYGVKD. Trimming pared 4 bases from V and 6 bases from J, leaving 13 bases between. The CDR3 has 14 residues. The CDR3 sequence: CAISAGAEPNEQFF. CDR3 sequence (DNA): TGTGCCATCAGTGCTGGCGCGGAGCCCAATGAGCAGTTCTTC.

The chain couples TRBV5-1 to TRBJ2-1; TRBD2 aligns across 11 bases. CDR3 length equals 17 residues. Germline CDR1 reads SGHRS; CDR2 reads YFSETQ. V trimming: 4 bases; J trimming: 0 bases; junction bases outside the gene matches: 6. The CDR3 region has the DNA TGCGCCAGCAGCCCCGGGACTAGCGGAAGCTCCTACAATGAGCAGTTCTTC. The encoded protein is CASSPGTSGSSYNEQFF.

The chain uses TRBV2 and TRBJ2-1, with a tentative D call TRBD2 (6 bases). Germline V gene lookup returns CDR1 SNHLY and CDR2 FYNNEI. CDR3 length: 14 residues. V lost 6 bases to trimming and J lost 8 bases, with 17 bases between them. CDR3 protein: CASSRGALRHEQFF. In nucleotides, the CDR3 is TGTGCCAGCAGCCGCGGGGCTCTCCGTCATGAGCAGTTCTTC. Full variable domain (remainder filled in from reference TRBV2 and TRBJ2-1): EPEVTQTPSHQVTQMGQEVILRCVPISNHLYFYWYRQILGQKVEFLVSFYNNEISEKSEIFDDQFSVERPDGSNFTLKIRSTKLEDSAMYFCASSRGALRHEQFFGPGTRLTVL.

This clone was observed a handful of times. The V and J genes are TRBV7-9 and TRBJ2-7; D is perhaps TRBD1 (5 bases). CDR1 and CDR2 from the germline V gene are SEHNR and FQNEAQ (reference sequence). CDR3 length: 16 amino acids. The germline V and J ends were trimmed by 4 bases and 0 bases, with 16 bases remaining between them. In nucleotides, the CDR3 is TGTGCCAGCAGCTCCCCGGGTTGGGGCAGCTCCTACGAGCAGTACTTC. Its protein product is CASSSPGWGSSYEQYF.

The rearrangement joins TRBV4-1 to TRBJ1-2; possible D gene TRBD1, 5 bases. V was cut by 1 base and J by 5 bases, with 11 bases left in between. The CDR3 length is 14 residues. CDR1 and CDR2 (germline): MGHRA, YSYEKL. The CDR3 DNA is TGCGCCAGCAGCCAAGGCGGGACCAGATATGGCTACACCTTC. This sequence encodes CASSQGGTRYGYTF.

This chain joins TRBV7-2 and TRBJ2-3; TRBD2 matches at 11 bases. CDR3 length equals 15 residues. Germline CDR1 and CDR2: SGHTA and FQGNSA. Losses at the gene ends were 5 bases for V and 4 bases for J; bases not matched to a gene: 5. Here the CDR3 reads CASSPSGRLADTQYF. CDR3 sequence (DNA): TGTGCCAGCAGCCCTAGCGGGAGGCTAGCAGATACGCAGTATTTT.

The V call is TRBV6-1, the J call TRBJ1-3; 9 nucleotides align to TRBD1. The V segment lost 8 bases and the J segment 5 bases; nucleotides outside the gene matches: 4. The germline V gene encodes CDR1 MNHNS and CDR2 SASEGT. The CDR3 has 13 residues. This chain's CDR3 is CASSGQGRNTIYF. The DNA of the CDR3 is TGTGCCAGCTCGGGACAGGGCAGAAACACCATATATTTT.

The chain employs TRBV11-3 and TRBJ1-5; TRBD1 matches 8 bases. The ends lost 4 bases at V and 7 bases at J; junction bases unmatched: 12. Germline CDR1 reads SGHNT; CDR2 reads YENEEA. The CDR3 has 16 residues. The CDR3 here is CASSWIGQGKGQPQHF. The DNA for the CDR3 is TGTGCCAGCAGCTGGATTGGACAGGGCAAAGGGCAGCCCCAGCATTTT. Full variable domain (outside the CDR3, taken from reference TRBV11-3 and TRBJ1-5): EAGVVQSPRYKIIEKKQPVAFWCNPISGHNTLYWYLQNLGQGPELLIRYENEEAVDDSQLPKDRFSAERLKGVDSTLKIQPAELGDSAVYLCASSWIGQGKGQPQHFGDGTRLSIL.

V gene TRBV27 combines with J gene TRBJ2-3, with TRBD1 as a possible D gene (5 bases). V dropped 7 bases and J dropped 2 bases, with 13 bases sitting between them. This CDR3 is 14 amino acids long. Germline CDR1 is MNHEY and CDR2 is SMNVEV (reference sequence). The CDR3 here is CASNSRGPTDTQYF. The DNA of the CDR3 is TGTGCCAGCAATTCTAGGGGCCCCACAGATACGCAGTATTTT.

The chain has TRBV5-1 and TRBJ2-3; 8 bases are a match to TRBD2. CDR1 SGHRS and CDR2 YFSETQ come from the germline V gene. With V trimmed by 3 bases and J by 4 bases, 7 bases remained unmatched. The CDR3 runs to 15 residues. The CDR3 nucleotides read TGCGCCAGCAGCTCCGGGACTAGAGGTTCAGATACGCAGTATTTT. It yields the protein CASSSGTRGSDTQYF.

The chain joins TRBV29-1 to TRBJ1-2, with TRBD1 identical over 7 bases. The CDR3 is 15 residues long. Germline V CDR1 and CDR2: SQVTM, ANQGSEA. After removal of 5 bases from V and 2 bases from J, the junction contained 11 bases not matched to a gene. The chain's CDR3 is CSVTRMRQGNYGYTF. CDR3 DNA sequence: TGCAGCGTTACCCGTATGAGACAGGGAAACTATGGCTACACCTTC.

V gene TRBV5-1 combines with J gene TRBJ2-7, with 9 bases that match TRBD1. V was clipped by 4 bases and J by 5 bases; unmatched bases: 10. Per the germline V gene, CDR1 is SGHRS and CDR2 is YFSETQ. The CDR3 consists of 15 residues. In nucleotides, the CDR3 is TGCGCCAGCAGCATCTCGACAGGGGGATCGCACGAGCAGTACTTC. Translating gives CASSISTGGSHEQYF.